This T cell receptor beta chain stems from a study of blood T cell repertoires in COVID-19. Study in general: Specimens from acute and convalescent COVID-19 originated in the United States, Italy and Spain. From T cells, B-cell-depleted T cells, or PBMCs came the material, which was cDNA or gDNA.

In the authors' workflow: From reference gene primer amplification, estimates of nucleated cell counts were derived. This table comes from immunoSEQ multiplex PCR, and its TCRdb copy is limited to in-frame clones, with some not included. For V, J and clone size, that table is used; D and trimming come from the DNA. The table records around 130,000 clones, roughly four fifths of them present only once. This TCR was sampled from a human donor in a cohort sampled during active COVID-19. Sequencing was carried out using peripheral blood.

The CDR3 DNA sequence: TGTGCCAGCAGCCGCCTTGGTAGCGGCGATGAGCAGTTCTTC. Its translation is CASSRLGSGDEQFF. The chain joins TRBV7-2 to TRBJ2-1; the D gene is possibly TRBD2 (6 bases). Germline-derived CDR1 and CDR2 are SGHTA and FQGNSA. CDR3 length equals 14 residues. Trimming removed 5 bases from V and 8 bases from J, with 16 bases in between. The entire variable domain, with the rest obtained from reference TRBV7-2 and TRBJ2-1, is as follows: GAGVSQSPSNKVTEKGKDVELRCDPISGHTALYWYRQSLGQGLEFLIYFQGNSAPDKSGLPSDRFSAERTGGSVSTLTIQRTQQEDSAVYLCASSRLGSGDEQFFGPGTRLTVL.